This T cell receptor beta chain was profiled in a study of sequential checkpoint blockade in melanoma. Study-level information: Arm A got nivolumab then ipilimumab; arm B the reverse, 1:1. Maintenance nivolumab came after either treatment sequence.

Germline V CDR1 and CDR2: SGHAT, FQNNGV. This CDR3 is built from 15 residues. With 1 base removed from V and 8 bases from J, the gap between germline ends came to 12 bases. Generated by immunoSEQ multiplex PCR, the TCRdb table keeps only in-frame clones and is missing some. The table lists about 20,000 clones, more than 70% of them singletons, with about 38% in the top ten. Treatment meaning: randomized to nivolumab then ipilimumab (arm A) or the reverse (arm B). None of the patients previously received DNA-damaging chemotherapy. Live CD3+CD8+ CD19− CD56− cells were sorted from PBMCs. This TCR was sampled from a human donor with melanoma. The rearrangement links TRBV11-2 to TRBJ1-6; the D is unclear. This specimen was CD8+ T cells sorted from blood (inferred from file names), taken from a patient given nivolumab and ipilimumab in sequence. The CDR3 DNA reads as TGTGCCAGCAGCTTAGTTACGGGGAATGATTCACCCCTCCACTTT. Protein: CASSLVTGNDSPLHF.